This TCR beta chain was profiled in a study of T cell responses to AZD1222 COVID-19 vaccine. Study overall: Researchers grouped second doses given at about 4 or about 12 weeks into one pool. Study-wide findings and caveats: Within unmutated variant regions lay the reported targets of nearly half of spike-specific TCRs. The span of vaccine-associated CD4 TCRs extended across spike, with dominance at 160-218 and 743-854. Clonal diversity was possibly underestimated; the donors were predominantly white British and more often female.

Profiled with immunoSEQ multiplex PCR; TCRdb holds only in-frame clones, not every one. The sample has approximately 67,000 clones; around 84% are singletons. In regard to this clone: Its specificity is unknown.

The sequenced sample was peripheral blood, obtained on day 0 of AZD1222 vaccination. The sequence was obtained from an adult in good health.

CDR3: CAWRTSPQETQYF. The DNA for the CDR3 is TGTGCCTGGAGGACTAGCCCACAAGAGACCCAGTACTTC. The V call is TRBV30, the J call TRBJ2-5; TRBD2 aligns across 7 bases. Trimming cost V 3 bases and J 2 bases; bases outside gene matches: 3. Germline V gene sequence: CDR1 GTSNPN, CDR2 SVGIG (reference sequence). CDR3 size: 13 residues.